Shown below are 8 T cell receptor beta chains from a single sample sequenced in a study of T-cell reconstitution after alpha-beta-depleted transplantation in children. Construction of the TCRbeta library involved unique molecular identifiers. Each CDR3 protein gets one entry after TCRdb re-called the PCR reads with MiXCR. Seen here are hundreds of thousands of distinct CDR3 sequences, 9.9% observed once, and the top ten hold over 9.5%. Sequencing was performed on PBMCs from the stem cell graft donor, taken from the stem cell graft. All receptors come from a human donor who donated a stem cell graft to a child with SCID.

CDR3 protein: CATSRGIEEAFF. CDR3 nucleotides: TGTGCCACCAGCAGAGGAATAGAAGAAGCTTTCTTT. The chain links TRBV15 to TRBJ1-1; no clear D gene. The CDR3 is made up of 12 amino acids. Trimming cost V 1 base and J 8 bases, with 8 bases left between them. The germline V gene has CDR1 LNHNV and CDR2 YYDKDF (reference sequence).

This clonotype was detected only a few times. The chain joins TRBV7-2 to TRBJ1-1; the D gene is possibly TRBD1 (6 bases). CDR3 length: 14 residues. The V gene's germline CDR1 is SGHTA and CDR2 FQGNSA. Trimming left V 1 base short and J 4 bases short, with 10 bases between. In nucleotides, the CDR3 is TGTGCCAGCAGCTTAGGGGGGCAGTTCACTGAAGCTTTCTTT. Its protein is CASSLGGQFTEAFF.

The table lists this clonotype with a few counts. J is TRBJ2-1 and V is TRBV7-8, with 10 bases fitting TRBD2. The V segment lost 5 bases and the J segment 3 bases; nucleotides outside the gene matches: 7. The CDR3 is 16 residues long. Germline V lookup: CDR1 SGHVS, CDR2 FQNEAQ. CDR3 DNA sequence: TGTGCCAGCAGCGTTAAATTAGCGGGGGGCTACAATGAGCAGTTCTTC. Translation gives CASSVKLAGGYNEQFF.

This clonotype was seen a handful of times. J is TRBJ2-7 and V is TRBV7-2; D unresolved. The CDR3 runs to 12 residues. Trimming cost V 2 bases and J 5 bases, with 7 bases left between them. Germline CDR1 SGHTA, CDR2 FQGNSA. The CDR3 DNA reads as TGTGCCAGCAGCTTAAGATCCAACGAGCAGTACTTC. Its protein is CASSLRSNEQYF.

This clonotype came up a few times. The chain couples TRBV5-1 to TRBJ2-2, with D unresolved. Trimming shortened V by 4 bases and J by 4 bases, and 8 bases separated the two germline ends. This CDR3 has 13 residues. The germline V gene has CDR1 SGHRS and CDR2 YFSETQ. CDR3 loop: CASSPEVTGELFF. The CDR3 DNA reads TGCGCCAGCAGCCCCGAAGTCACCGGGGAGCTGTTTTTT.

CDR3 loop: CASSLSTGGTYEQYF. CDR3 bases: TGTGCCAGCAGTTTATCGACAGGGGGCACGTACGAGCAGTACTTC. The V call is TRBV27, the J call TRBJ2-7; the match to TRBD1 covers 10 bases. This CDR3 comprises 15 residues. The trim removed 0 bases at V and 4 bases at J, leaving 3 bases unmatched. Germline V lookup: CDR1 MNHEY, CDR2 SMNVEV (reference sequence).

This chain uses TRBV5-5 with TRBJ2-7; 11 bases fit TRBD2. Germline assignment: CDR1 SGHKS and CDR2 YYEKEE (reference sequence). Germline trimming cut 0 bases from V and 4 bases from J; bases unmatched to any gene: 3. The CDR3 runs 15 residues. CDR3 in DNA: TGTGCCAGCAGCTTGGGGCTAGCGGGGGGTTACGAGCAGTACTTC. Its translation is CASSLGLAGGYEQYF.

This clonotype was seen a few times. The J gene is TRBJ2-1, the V gene TRBV10-3; the D gene is possibly TRBD2 (6 bases). V dropped 6 bases and J dropped 4 bases, with 16 bases sitting between them. Per germline, CDR1 ENHRY and CDR2 SYGVKD. The length of the CDR3 is 15 residues. CDR3 sequence reads: CAISGAGPSYNEQFF. In DNA, the CDR3 is TGTGCCATCAGCGGGGCGGGGCCCAGTTACAATGAGCAGTTCTTC.